This T cell receptor beta chain originates from a study of blood T cell repertoires in COVID-19. Data came from immunoSEQ multiplex PCR; TCRdb stores just in-frame clones and leaves some out. The data contain tens of thousands of clones, approximately 80% of them singletons. The germline V gene has CDR1 SQVTM and CDR2 ANQGSEA. The junction had 4 bases not matched to a gene; V was cut back by 3 bases and J by 5 bases. The CDR3 sequence is 13 residues long. Sequencing was performed on peripheral blood. The TCR was taken from an elderly man with acute or convalescent COVID-19. V gene TRBV29-1 combines with J gene TRBJ2-5, with 9 bases matching TRBD1. CDR3 coding DNA: TGCAGCGTTGATGGGACAGGGATGGAGACCCAGTACTTC. It yields the protein CSVDGTGMETQYF.